The sequence of this TCR beta chain was determined in a study of shared clonotypes between healthy human individuals. Study results and caveats: Clonotypes which were not shared had lower generation probabilities than clonotypes that all four donors shared. Richness estimates generally favored naive over memory subsets.

Data came from immunoSEQ multiplex PCR; TCRdb stores just in-frame clones and leaves some out. The repertoire holds more than 900,000 clones, with roughly 74% as singletons. Donors included only healthy HIV-negative adults lacking recent acute infections or vaccinations. This CDR3 has 14 amino acids. Between the trimmed V and J ends, which lost 5 bases and 0 bases, there was a span of 9 bases. Germline-derived CDR1 and CDR2 are SGHDN and FVKESK. A note on this clone: The antigen remains undetermined.

The chain recombines TRBV14 with TRBJ2-3; D gene unclear. The sequencing sample was made of memory CD4+ T cells from PBMCs. The subset here: CD45RA-negative fraction. This clonotype was sampled from a man aged 18 to 35 in good health. Some clones in this sample may be carry-over from other donors' samples. CDR3 region: CASSYLLSTDTQYF. In DNA, the CDR3 is TGTGCCAGCAGCTACCTACTTAGCACAGATACGCAGTATTTT.